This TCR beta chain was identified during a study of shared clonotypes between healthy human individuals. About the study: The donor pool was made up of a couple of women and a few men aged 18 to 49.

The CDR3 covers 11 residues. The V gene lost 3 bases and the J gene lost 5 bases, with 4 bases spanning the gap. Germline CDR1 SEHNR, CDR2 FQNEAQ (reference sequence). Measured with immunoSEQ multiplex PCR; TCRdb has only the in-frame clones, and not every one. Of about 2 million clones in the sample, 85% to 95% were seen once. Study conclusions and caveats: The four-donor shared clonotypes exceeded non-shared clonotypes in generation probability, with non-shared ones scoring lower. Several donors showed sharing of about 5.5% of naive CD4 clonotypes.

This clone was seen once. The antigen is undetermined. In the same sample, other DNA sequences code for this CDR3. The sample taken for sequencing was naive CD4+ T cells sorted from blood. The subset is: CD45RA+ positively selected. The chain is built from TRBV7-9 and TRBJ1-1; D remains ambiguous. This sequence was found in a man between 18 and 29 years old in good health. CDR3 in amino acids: CASSFGTEAFF. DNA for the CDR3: TGTGCCAGCAGCTTTGGGACTGAAGCTTTCTTT. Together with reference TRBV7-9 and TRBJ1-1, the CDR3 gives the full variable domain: DTGVSQNPRHKITKRGQNVTFRCDPISEHNRLYWYRQTLGQGPEFLTYFQNEAQLEKSRLLSDRFSAERPKGSFSTLEIQRTEQGDSAMYLCASSFGTEAFFGQGTRLTVV.